Below are 14 T cell receptor beta chains sequenced from a single sample in a study of blood T cell repertoires in COVID-19. Method: immunoSEQ multiplex PCR; TCRdb's copy keeps in-frame clones and lacks some. The sample has tens of thousands of clones, 78% seen once. Sequencing was carried out using peripheral blood. Receptor source: an elderly man with acute or convalescent COVID-19.

The chain joins TRBV3-1 (or the pseudogene TRBV3-2) to TRBJ2-1; 10 bases line up with TRBD2. There are 15 residues in the CDR3. With 4 bases clipped from V and 5 bases from J, the junction kept 5 bases outside the gene matches. Per germline, CDR1 LGHDT and CDR2 YNNKEL (reference sequence). In DNA form, the CDR3 reads TGTGCCAGCAGCCCCCCTAGCGGGGGACACAATGAGCAGTTCTTC. Its translation: CASSPPSGGHNEQFF.

This clone was picked up a small number of times. The rearrangement uses TRBV20-1 and TRBJ1-5; D remains ambiguous. The V gene lost 3 bases and the J gene lost 0 bases, with 12 bases spanning the gap. Germline-derived CDR1 and CDR2 are DFQATT and SNEGSKA (reference sequence). This CDR3 region has 15 residues. CDR3 nucleotide sequence: TGCAGTGCTAGTCGTCAGGATTATAGCAATCAGCCCCAGCATTTT. This translates into CSASRQDYSNQPQHF.

This sequence joins TRBV10-2 and TRBJ2-2; 7 nucleotides line up with TRBD1. CDR1 WSHSY and CDR2 SAAADI come from the germline V gene. J was trimmed by 4 bases and V by 5 bases; bases with no gene match: 19. This CDR3 region has 19 residues. As DNA, the CDR3 is TGCGCCAGCAGTCCTTTTAACAGGGGATTCGGTGGGAGCACCGGGGAGCTGTTTTTT. This encodes CASSPFNRGFGGSTGELFF.

The chain couples TRBV2 to TRBJ1-5; the D gene is possibly TRBD1 (6 bases). V shed 0 bases and J shed 7 bases, with 10 bases lying between them. The CDR3 extends over 14 amino acids. Germline lookup yields CDR1 SNHLY and CDR2 FYNNEI. CDR3 residues: CASSEADSLQPQHF. In DNA, the CDR3 is TGTGCCAGCAGTGAAGCGGACAGCCTCCAGCCCCAGCATTTT.

CDR3 sequence (DNA): TGTGCCAGCAGCAGAGGACAGGGCAGGGCCGAGCAGTACTTC. It yields the protein CASSRGQGRAEQYF. The chain links TRBV6-5 to TRBJ2-7, with TRBD1 matching 8 bases. This CDR3 is 14 amino acids long. CDR1 is MNHEY and CDR2 is SVGAGI in the germline V gene. V was pared by 6 bases and J by 6 bases, with 10 bases of the junction left unmatched.

The chain employs TRBV3-1 (or the pseudogene TRBV3-2) and TRBJ2-7; D perhaps matches TRBD1 (6 bases). Trimming pared 5 bases from V and 3 bases from J, leaving 17 bases between. The CDR3 length is 15 residues. Germline V gene lookup returns CDR1 LGHDT and CDR2 YNNKEL (reference sequence). This CDR3 reads CASSEVGAPFYEQYF. CDR3 bases: TGTGCCAGCAGCGAAGTGGGGGCCCCCTTCTACGAGCAGTACTTC.

CDR3 sequence reads: CATSDRTSGRHYNEQFF. CDR3 nucleotides: TGTGCCACCAGTGACCGGACTAGCGGGAGGCACTACAATGAGCAGTTCTTC. This chain uses TRBV24-1 with TRBJ2-1; 14 nucleotides agree with TRBD2. Losses at the gene ends were 4 bases for V and 3 bases for J; bases not matched to a gene: 4. The CDR3 is made up of 17 amino acids. CDR1 and CDR2 from the germline V gene are KGHDR and SFDVKD.

The V and J genes are TRBV6-5 and TRBJ1-5, with 7 bases aligning to TRBD1. V gave up 6 bases and J gave up 4 bases; unmatched junction bases: 9. Per germline, CDR1 MNHEY and CDR2 SVGAGI. The CDR3 is 15 residues long. The CDR3 loop is CASRPGQSINQPQHF. In DNA, the CDR3 is TGTGCCAGCAGACCGGGACAGAGTATTAATCAGCCCCAGCATTTT.

This chain uses TRBV28 with TRBJ1-4; D may be TRBD1 (6 bases). Germline V gene data show CDR1 as MDHEN and CDR2 as SYDVKM. The CDR3 consists of 15 residues. Trimming removed 2 bases at V and 7 bases at J, with 14 bases between. For the CDR3, the DNA is TGTGCCAGCAGTTTACGCGGACAGCTATCTGAAAAACTGTTTTTT. This codes for CASSLRGQLSEKLFF.

This clone was observed a single time. The rearrangement joins TRBV2 to TRBJ1-6; 9 nucleotides line up with TRBD1. The CDR3 is 13 residues long. V shed 8 bases, J shed 13 bases, and the junction held 9 bases outside the gene matches. CDR1 SNHLY and CDR2 FYNNEI come from the germline V gene. The CDR3 is CASAGQGDFPLHF. The DNA for the CDR3 is TGTGCCAGCGCGGGACAGGGTGATTTTCCCCTCCACTTT.

This clone was counted between two and nine times. The CDR3 DNA is TGTGCCAGCAGCCCCGGACGGGAGTTGGACGAGCAGTACTTC. Its translation: CASSPGRELDEQYF. The chain has TRBV7-8 and TRBJ2-7; perhaps TRBD2 as D (6 bases). This CDR3 region has 14 residues. Germline assignment: CDR1 SGHVS and CDR2 FQNEAQ. V was trimmed by 5 bases and J by 5 bases, leaving 16 bases between them.

The chain uses TRBV12-2 and TRBJ2-7; whether TRBD2, the table's D call, matches the DNA was not checked. TRBV12-2 corresponds to a pseudogene. This CDR3 has 16 amino acids. The CDR3 region is CASRLSASGGTYEQYF. Here the CDR3 DNA reads TGTGCAAGTCGCTTAAGTGCTAGCGGGGGAACCTACGAGCAGTACTTC.

V is TRBV19 and J is TRBJ2-3; the D gene is possibly TRBD1 (5 bases). V dropped 7 bases and J dropped 1 base, with 18 bases sitting between them. The germline CDR1 and CDR2 sequences are LNHDA and SQIVND (reference sequence). This CDR3 comprises 16 residues. This CDR3 reads CASTREAGPRTDTQYF. The CDR3 nucleotides read TGTGCCAGTACTCGAGAGGCAGGGCCGCGCACAGATACGCAGTATTTT.

The chain employs TRBV7-6 and TRBJ2-7; 7 nucleotides line up with TRBD1. V lost 5 bases and J lost 9; bases outside the gene matches: 4. The CDR3 loop spans 11 amino acids. In germline, CDR1 is SGHVS, CDR2 FNYEAQ. As DNA, the CDR3 is TGTGCCAGCAGCGAACAGGGGTGGCAGTACTTC. This gives the protein CASSEQGWQYF. The variable domain in full, with the rest retrieved from reference TRBV7-6 and TRBJ2-7, is GAGVSQSPRYKVTKRGQDVALRCDPISGHVSLYWYRQALGQGPEFLTYFNYEAQQDKSGLPNDRFSAERPEGSISTLTIQRTEQRDSAMYRCASSEQGWQYFGPGTRLTVT.